The 29 T cell receptor beta chains below come from one sample, sequenced in a study of response to subunit inactivated influenza vaccine. TCRdb used MiXCR to reprocess the RT-PCR reads, holding one entry per CDR3 protein. The sample gives around 300,000 distinct CDR3 sequences, over 20% of which show up once; over 9% is in the top ten. Source: PBMCs from blood, taken less than 22 months after vaccination. The receptors were sampled from a man aged 50 to 69 who received an inactivated influenza vaccine.

The rearrangement joins TRBV7-9 to TRBJ1-1, with unresolved D. The length of the CDR3 is 15 residues. CDR1 and CDR2 from the germline V gene are SEHNR and FQNEAQ (reference sequence). V lost 3 bases and J lost 1, with 12 bases in between. The DNA of the CDR3 is TGTGCCAGCAGCTTCACGAGTAGGAGGAACACTGAAGCTTTCTTT. Protein: CASSFTSRRNTEAFF.

The V gene is TRBV2, the J gene TRBJ2-1; 9 bases line up with TRBD1. Trimming cost V 1 base and J 4 bases; bases outside gene matches: 11. CDR1 and CDR2 (germline): SNHLY, FYNNEI. The CDR3 is 18 amino acids. The CDR3 loop is CASSEEGMTGGIYNEQFF. The CDR3 nucleotides are TGTGCCAGCAGTGAAGAAGGGATGACAGGGGGGATTTACAATGAGCAGTTCTTC. Drawing the rest from reference TRBV2 and TRBJ2-1, the complete variable domain is EPEVTQTPSHQVTQMGQEVILRCVPISNHLYFYWYRQILGQKVEFLVSFYNNEISEKSEIFDDQFSVERPDGSNFTLKIRSTKLEDSAMYFCASSEEGMTGGIYNEQFFGPGTRLTVL.

The sample holds a few counts of this clonotype. The CDR3 protein is CASSQETGRWYEQYF. The DNA of the CDR3 is TGTGCCAGCAGCCAAGAAACTGGACGATGGTACGAGCAGTACTTC. The chain carries TRBV4-2 and TRBJ2-7; D gene ambiguous. Deletions cut 0 bases from V and 4 bases from J, with 13 bases between. The CDR3 is 15 amino acids. The germline gives CDR1 LGHNA, CDR2 YNFKEQ.

In its sample, this clonotype was seen a few times. The rearrangement uses TRBV28 and TRBJ2-1; 10 nucleotides line up with TRBD2. Germline assignment: CDR1 MDHEN and CDR2 SYDVKM. This CDR3 contains 14 residues. The V gene end was trimmed by 8 bases and the J gene end by 6 bases; junction bases not matched to a gene: 7. The CDR3 sequence: CASRGASGSNEQFF. CDR3 DNA: TGTGCCAGCCGAGGGGCTAGCGGGAGCAATGAGCAGTTCTTC.

The rearrangement joins TRBV20-1 to TRBJ1-2, with 10 bases that match TRBD1. V lost 5 bases and J lost 7; bases outside the gene matches: 13. Germline V gene lookup returns CDR1 DFQATT and CDR2 SNEGSKA (reference sequence). CDR3 length: 15 amino acids. The CDR3 DNA is TGCAGTGCTGCGGACAGGGGGACCACCCTTTCTGGCTACACCTTC. Encoded protein: CSAADRGTTLSGYTF.

The V and J genes are TRBV12-3 or TRBV12-4 and TRBJ2-3; TRBD1 aligns across 7 bases. The CDR3 length is 15 residues. V lost 1 base and J lost 4; bases outside the gene matches: 5. CDR3 DNA: TGTGCCAGCAGTTTAGGGGTAGGGACAGCAGATACGCAGTATTTT. Residues: CASSLGVGTADTQYF.

Here the CDR3 reads CASSQVGSRNTEAFF. The CDR3 DNA sequence: TGCGCCAGCAGCCAAGTTGGCAGCAGGAACACTGAAGCTTTCTTT. The chain is built from TRBV4-3 and TRBJ1-1; D gene unclear. The CDR3 is made up of 15 amino acids. V was trimmed by 1 base and J by 1 base, leaving 10 bases between them. The germline V gene encodes CDR1 LGHNA and CDR2 YSLEER.

This clonotype was seen only once. V usage is TRBV29-1 and J usage is TRBJ1-1, with 9 positions matching TRBD1. CDR3 length: 13 amino acids. Trimming removed 7 bases from V and 1 base from J; junction bases left unmatched: 4. Germline lookup yields CDR1 SQVTM and CDR2 ANQGSEA. CDR3 nucleotides: TGCAGCGCCGAGGGACAGGGGAACACTGAAGCTTTCTTT. Protein sequence: CSAEGQGNTEAFF.

This clonotype was recorded at least ten times. This chain's CDR3 is CASSYQGDTEAFF. As DNA, the CDR3 is TGTGCCAGCAGTTACCAGGGGGACACTGAAGCTTTCTTT. J is TRBJ1-1 and V is TRBV6-5; 7 bases line up with TRBD1. The germline gives CDR1 MNHEY, CDR2 SVGAGI. This CDR3 contains 13 residues. V lost 2 bases to trimming and J lost 3 bases; unmatched junction nucleotides: 0.

CDR3 sequence reads: CASSPPATGLSSYNEQFF. The CDR3 DNA is TGCGCCAGCAGCCCACCAGCGACAGGGCTGAGCTCCTACAATGAGCAGTTCTTC. The rearrangement uses TRBV5-1 and TRBJ2-1; TRBD1 agrees at 7 bases. CDR1 is SGHRS, CDR2 YFSETQ, per germline. The CDR3 spans 18 residues. The V segment lost 4 bases and the J segment 0 bases; nucleotides outside the gene matches: 13. The whole variable domain, filled in from reference TRBV5-1 and TRBJ2-1, reads KAGVTQTPRYLIKTRGQQVTLSCSPISGHRSVSWYQQTPGQGLQFLFEYFSETQRNKGNFPGRFSGRQFSNSRSEMNVSTLELGDSALYLCASSPPATGLSSYNEQFFGPGTRLTVL.

The chain has TRBV5-1 and TRBJ2-7; D is ambiguous. The germline V and J ends were trimmed by 4 bases and 5 bases, with 16 bases remaining between them. CDR3 length equals 14 residues. Germline CDR1 reads SGHRS; CDR2 reads YFSETQ. The CDR3 DNA reads TGCGCCAGCAGCGTAGGACCCTCCCGGGACGAGCAGTACTTC. Protein product: CASSVGPSRDEQYF.

This chain uses TRBV6-5 with TRBJ2-7; TRBD2 aligns across 16 bases. V shed 1 base and J 2 bases; nucleotides not matched to a gene: 2. From germline, CDR1 is MNHEY and CDR2 SVGAGI. The CDR3 is 17 amino acids. The CDR3 here is CASSYLGLAGGPYEQYF. The CDR3 DNA follows: TGTGCCAGCAGTTACTTGGGACTAGCGGGAGGGCCCTACGAGCAGTACTTC.

The gene calls are TRBV7-2 and TRBJ1-1; maybe TRBD1 (5 bases). From germline, CDR1 is SGHTA and CDR2 FQGNSA. The V end lost 11 bases, the J end lost 0 bases, and 10 bases lay between the germline ends. The CDR3 length is 12 residues. This CDR3 is CACGGMNTEAFF. CDR3 bases: TGTGCCTGCGGGGGGATGAACACTGAAGCTTTCTTT.

This clonotype was recorded at least ten times. This rearrangement joins TRBV7-2 to TRBJ1-2, with 8 positions matching TRBD1. The CDR3 loop spans 15 amino acids. Germline values: CDR1 SGHTA, CDR2 FQGNSA. The V segment lost 5 bases and the J segment 5 bases; nucleotides outside the gene matches: 10. The CDR3 region has the DNA TGTGCCAGCAGCCTCACCCGCGGACAGGGTTATGGCTACACCTTC. Its protein product is CASSLTRGQGYGYTF.

In its sample, this clonotype was seen many times. The chain joins TRBV5-1 to TRBJ1-2; D not resolved. V lost 2 bases and J lost 0, with 8 bases in between. Germline CDR1 and CDR2: SGHRS and YFSETQ. CDR3 length: 14 residues. CDR3: CASSFGPTNYGYTF. The CDR3 coding sequence is TGCGCCAGCAGCTTTGGCCCAACTAACTATGGCTACACCTTC.

This clonotype was counted only a few times. This chain links TRBV7-8 with TRBJ1-2; TRBD1 aligns across 9 bases. V gave up 3 bases and J gave up 4 bases; unmatched junction bases: 6. CDR3 size: 15 residues. Germline V CDR1 and CDR2: SGHVS, FQNEAQ. In nucleotides, the CDR3 is TGTGCCAGCAGCTTCTCCGGGACAGGGACCTATGGCTACACCTTC. It specifies CASSFSGTGTYGYTF.

The chain employs TRBV7-2 and TRBJ1-1; no clear D gene. Looked up from germline, CDR1 is SGHTA and CDR2 is FQGNSA. Deletions cut 1 base from V and 0 bases from J, with 6 bases between. The CDR3 extends over 14 amino acids. CDR3 bases: TGTGCCAGCAGCTTAGAACTGGTGAACACTGAAGCTTTCTTT. It specifies CASSLELVNTEAFF.

This clonotype was observed a few times. The rearrangement joins TRBV11-2 to TRBJ2-5, with 11 nucleotides matching TRBD2. V was clipped by 5 bases and J by 7 bases; unmatched bases: 12. Germline assignment: CDR1 SGHAT and CDR2 FQNNGV. The CDR3 spans 16 residues. CDR3 amino acids: CASSPAGLAAGATQYF. The DNA for the CDR3 is TGTGCCAGCAGCCCAGCGGGACTAGCGGCCGGGGCGACCCAGTACTTC.

The chain has TRBV5-1 and TRBJ2-7, with D possibly TRBD1 on 5 matching bases. The CDR3 consists of 16 residues. CDR1 is SGHRS, CDR2 YFSETQ, per germline. Trimming took 0 bases from V and 1 from J, leaving 14 bases between them. CDR3 bases: TGCGCCAGCAGCTTGGGAGTCACAGGTTTTTCCTACGAGCAGTACTTC. Translation gives CASSLGVTGFSYEQYF.

This clonotype was observed at least ten times. The chain has TRBV25-1 and TRBJ2-1; TRBD1 or TRBD2 may be the D gene (5 bases each). CDR1 and CDR2 (germline): MGHDK, SYGVNS. V lost 1 base, J lost 7 bases, and 14 bases lay in between. The CDR3 runs to 15 residues. CDR3: CASSELRAWGNEQFF. In DNA form, the CDR3 reads TGTGCCAGCAGTGAATTAAGGGCGTGGGGGAATGAGCAGTTCTTC.

The CDR3 is CASSESLGGAEKLFF. The CDR3 DNA reads TGTGCCAGCAGTGAATCTTTAGGGGGAGCTGAAAAACTGTTTTTT. The V call is TRBV25-1, the J call TRBJ1-4; maybe TRBD1 (6 bases). With 1 base removed from V and 7 bases from J, the gap between germline ends came to 13 bases. This CDR3 has 15 residues. Germline CDR1 is MGHDK and CDR2 is SYGVNS.

The rearrangement joins TRBV5-4 to TRBJ1-2; 12 positions agree with TRBD1. The CDR3 is 17 residues long. Trimming removed 4 bases from V and 7 bases from J; junction bases left unmatched: 14. Per germline, CDR1 SGHNT and CDR2 YYREEE (reference sequence). The CDR3 is CASSREGQGARGSGYTF. The DNA of the CDR3 is TGTGCCAGCAGCCGCGAGGGACAGGGGGCTCGGGGCTCTGGCTACACCTTC.

This clonotype was recorded many times. The chain recombines TRBV6-1 with TRBJ1-1; D gene ambiguous. Trimming removed 0 bases from V and 1 base from J, with 9 bases in between. The CDR3 contains 15 residues. Germline CDR1 is MNHNS and CDR2 is SASEGT. The CDR3 region is CASSEAPDPNTEAFF. CDR3 bases: TGTGCCAGCAGTGAAGCTCCGGACCCGAACACTGAAGCTTTCTTT.

V and J are TRBV20-1 and TRBJ1-2, with a possible D match to TRBD1 (5 bases). Between the trimmed V and J ends, which lost 3 bases and 2 bases, there was a span of 13 bases. Germline CDR1 and CDR2: DFQATT and SNEGSKA (reference sequence). This CDR3 is 14 amino acids long. CDR3 nucleotide sequence: TGCAGTGCTAGTGATGTCGGGGGGAACTATGGCTACACCTTC. Residues: CSASDVGGNYGYTF.

This chain uses TRBV7-9 with TRBJ1-4, with D uncertain. The V end was cut by 5 bases, the J end by 6 bases, with 13 bases between. The V gene's germline CDR1 is SEHNR and CDR2 FQNEAQ (reference sequence). The CDR3 has 14 residues. Written as DNA, the CDR3 is TGTGCCAGCAGCCCAGTCGGTCCACATGAAAAACTGTTTTTT. It codes for CASSPVGPHEKLFF.

This clonotype was counted a few times. The chain is built from TRBV20-1 and TRBJ1-1, with D unclear. The germline V gene encodes CDR1 DFQATT and CDR2 SNEGSKA (reference sequence). CDR3 length: 13 amino acids. Trimming removed 0 bases from V and 1 base from J, with 6 bases in between. The CDR3 region has the DNA TGCAGTGCTAGAGATTCCCAGAACACTGAAGCTTTCTTT. This codes for CSARDSQNTEAFF.

The sample holds a few counts of this clonotype. V usage is TRBV11-2 and J usage is TRBJ2-4; the D is unclear. CDR1 is SGHAT and CDR2 is FQNNGV in the germline V gene. CDR3 length: 13 amino acids. V lost 0 bases, J lost 5 bases, and 5 bases lay in between. The CDR3 region is CASSLERQNIQYF. CDR3 bases: TGTGCCAGCAGCTTAGAGCGCCAAAACATTCAGTACTTC.

This clonotype came up a few times. This chain's CDR3 is CSARDIQLFTDTQYF. CDR3 in DNA: TGCAGTGCTAGAGATATACAGCTTTTCACAGATACGCAGTATTTT. The rearrangement uses TRBV20-1 and TRBJ2-3; no clear D gene. V was cut by 0 bases and J by 2 bases, with 12 bases left in between. CDR1 is DFQATT and CDR2 is SNEGSKA in the germline V gene (reference sequence). The CDR3 spans 15 residues.

V and J are TRBV4-1 and TRBJ2-7; no reliable D call. CDR3 length: 11 residues. Trimming stripped 3 bases from V and 4 bases from J, with 4 bases between. CDR1 MGHRA and CDR2 YSYEKL come from the germline V gene. The CDR3 nucleotides read TGCGCCAGCAGCCACAGATACGAGCAGTACTTC. The encoded protein is CASSHRYEQYF.